The 29 T cell receptor beta chains given below trace back to one sample, sequenced in a study of T cell responses to AZD1222 COVID-19 vaccine (dated by TCRdb to the early 2020s). Library prep was done by the immunoSEQ multiplex PCR assay. As stored in TCRdb, this immuneACCESS dataset retains in-frame rearrangements with V and J assigned. A fraction of the clones does not appear; measured against another copy, unresolved V genes explain less than half of the discrepancy, and the remainder lacks a known reason. This sample holds 180,000 or so clones; 93% were observed only once. 0.9% to 1.1% of the sample is held by the ten biggest clonotypes. This specimen's time point label, per the study, means: about 28 days (+/-7) after the second vaccine dose. The source material was peripheral blood, sampled 28 days after the second AZD1222 dose. These receptors originate from an adult who received the AZD1222 COVID-19 vaccine.

This clone was seen a single time. The chain employs TRBV18 and TRBJ2-1; D is undetermined. The CDR3 runs to 18 residues. Per germline, CDR1 KGHSH and CDR2 LQKENI. The germline V and J ends were trimmed by 0 bases and 4 bases, with 19 bases remaining between them. The CDR3 DNA is TGTGCCAGCTCACCACCAAGTTTACACCCCTATAGATACAATGAGCAGTTCTTC. Residues: CASSPPSLHPYRYNEQFF. Drawing the rest from reference TRBV18 and TRBJ2-1, the complete variable domain is NAGVMQNPRHLVRRRGQEARLRCSPMKGHSHVYWYRQLPEEGLKFMVYLQKENIIDESGMPKERFSAEFPKEGPSILRIQQVVRGDSAAYFCASSPPSLHPYRYNEQFFGPGTRLTVL.

The rearrangement joins TRBV5-8 to TRBJ1-6, with a tentative D call TRBD1 (6 bases). Germline values: CDR1 SGHTS, CDR2 YDEGEE. The CDR3 covers 16 residues. V was trimmed by 4 bases and J by 7 bases, leaving 18 bases between them. For the CDR3, the DNA is TGTGCCAGCAGCCGAAAGATGGGGGGCGGCAATTCACCCCTCCACTTT. This encodes CASSRKMGGGNSPLHF.

This clone was detected only once. J is TRBJ1-2 and V is TRBV6-5, with D maybe TRBD1 (5 bases). From germline, CDR1 is MNHEY and CDR2 SVGAGI. The CDR3 consists of 11 residues. The V and J ends lost 6 bases and 5 bases respectively, with 7 bases between them. In DNA form, the CDR3 reads TGTGCCAGCAGATCAGGGTATGGCTACACCTTC. It is translated as CASRSGYGYTF.

This clone was counted many times. V usage is TRBV7-9 and J usage is TRBJ2-7, with 8 bases matching TRBD1. Looked up from germline, CDR1 is SEHNR and CDR2 is FQNEAQ (reference sequence). The CDR3 contains 15 residues. Trimming removed 5 bases from V and 2 bases from J; junction bases left unmatched: 8. The CDR3 coding sequence is TGTGCCAGCAGCCCCCGGACAGGGTTTACCTACGAGCAGTACTTC. This codes for CASSPRTGFTYEQYF.

CDR3 DNA sequence: TGTGCCAGCAGCGTAAATCCCGAGCAGTACTTC. As protein: CASSVNPEQYF. V is TRBV7-2 and J is TRBJ2-7; no clear D. V was trimmed by 5 bases and J by 6 bases, leaving 8 bases between them. The germline V gene encodes CDR1 SGHTA and CDR2 FQGNSA. There are 11 residues in the CDR3.

The V call is TRBV15, the J call TRBJ1-4; 10 positions match TRBD1. The junction had 3 bases not matched to a gene; V was cut back by 5 bases and J by 6 bases. The CDR3 is made up of 14 amino acids. CDR1 LNHNV and CDR2 YYDKDF come from the germline V gene (reference sequence). CDR3 loop: CATSGGQGYEKLFF. CDR3 coding DNA: TGTGCCACCAGCGGGGGACAGGGGTATGAAAAACTGTTTTTT.

This chain joins TRBV2 and TRBJ2-7, with no clear D. CDR3 length: 12 amino acids. Trimming removed 6 bases from V and 1 base from J, with 7 bases in between. CDR1 is SNHLY and CDR2 is FYNNEI in the germline V gene. The chain's CDR3 is CASSAMSYEQYF. The CDR3 region has the DNA TGTGCCAGCAGCGCCATGTCCTACGAGCAGTACTTC.

V is TRBV2 and J is TRBJ1-4; no reliable D call. The V end lost 3 bases, the J end lost 0 bases, and 11 bases lay between the germline ends. Germline values: CDR1 SNHLY, CDR2 FYNNEI. The CDR3 totals 16 residues. The CDR3 reads CASSEFQAATNEKLFF. The CDR3 DNA reads as TGTGCCAGCAGTGAGTTCCAGGCAGCAACTAATGAAAAACTGTTTTTT.

V and J are TRBV3-1 (or the pseudogene TRBV3-2) and TRBJ1-1; 7 bases are shared with TRBD1. The germline gives CDR1 LGHDT, CDR2 YNNKEL (reference sequence). The CDR3 sequence is 17 residues long. The ends lost 1 base at V and 10 bases at J; junction bases unmatched: 18. The CDR3 reads CASSQAPSTGRAAAAFF. The CDR3 region has the DNA TGTGCCAGCAGCCAAGCTCCTTCGACAGGGAGAGCGGCGGCAGCTTTCTTT.

The gene calls are TRBV28 and TRBJ1-5; D gene uncertain. The germline V gene has CDR1 MDHEN and CDR2 SYDVKM. CDR3 length: 13 residues. The V and J ends lost 5 bases and 0 bases respectively, with 5 bases between them. CDR3 coding DNA: TGTGCCAGCAGTCCGGATAGCAATCAGCCCCAGCATTTT. Residues: CASSPDSNQPQHF.

CDR3 DNA sequence: TGTGCCAGCAGCCAACAGGGGGTAGCCTACGAGCAGTACTTC. Translated: CASSQQGVAYEQYF. The chain joins TRBV14 to TRBJ2-7; 7 nucleotides agree with TRBD1. The CDR3 has 14 amino acids. Germline V gene lookup returns CDR1 SGHDN and CDR2 FVKESK. Trimming took 2 bases from V and 2 from J; bases not matched to a gene: 3.

To note about this clone: Other DNA sequences in the sample encode the same CDR3. The chain combines TRBV6-5 with TRBJ1-1, with D possibly TRBD1 on 5 matching bases. Per the germline V gene, CDR1 is MNHEY and CDR2 is SVGAGI. This CDR3 has 14 amino acids. The V gene lost 2 bases and the J gene lost 2 bases, with 9 bases spanning the gap. The CDR3: CASSYLQGNTEAFF. The CDR3 DNA is TGTGCCAGCAGTTACCTTCAGGGCAACACTGAAGCTTTCTTT.

The gene calls are TRBV7-8 and TRBJ1-4, with D hard to call. Germline V gene data show CDR1 as SGHVS and CDR2 as FQNEAQ. Trimming took off 6 bases at V and 6 bases at J, with 17 bases between the two ends. The CDR3 length is 15 residues. The CDR3 here is CASRPEGRRDEKLFF. In DNA, the CDR3 is TGTGCCAGCAGACCCGAAGGGCGACGGGATGAAAAACTGTTTTTT. Combining the CDR3 with reference TRBV7-8 and TRBJ1-4 gives the whole variable domain GAGVSQSPRYKVAKRGQDVALRCDPISGHVSLFWYQQALGQGPEFLTYFQNEAQLDKSGLPSDRFFAERPEGSVSTLKIQRTQQEDSAVYLCASRPEGRRDEKLFFGSGTQLSVL.

V gene TRBV5-8 combines with J gene TRBJ1-2; D is undetermined. V lost 3 bases to trimming and J lost 8 bases, with 14 bases between them. Germline values: CDR1 SGHTS, CDR2 YDEGEE. The CDR3 is made up of 13 amino acids. The CDR3 coding sequence is TGTGCCAGCAGCTACTCTCGGGTGGGAGGCTACACCTTC. Its translation: CASSYSRVGGYTF.

CDR3 sequence reads: CASSTNLGQGSYGYTF. As DNA, the CDR3 is TGTGCCAGTAGTACAAACCTCGGACAGGGGAGCTATGGCTACACCTTC. The V and J genes are TRBV19 and TRBJ1-2; 9 bases match TRBD1. Germline V gives CDR1 LNHDA, CDR2 SQIVND (reference sequence). The CDR3 is 16 amino acids. After removal of 4 bases from V and 4 bases from J, the junction contained 10 bases not matched to a gene.

The V call is TRBV6-5, the J call TRBJ2-5, with 8 bases that match TRBD2. V shed 4 bases, J shed 6 bases, and the junction held 4 bases outside the gene matches. CDR1 MNHEY and CDR2 SVGAGI come from the germline V gene. This CDR3 contains 13 residues. DNA of the CDR3: TGTGCCAGCAGTTTTGCGGGGGGACAGACCCAGTACTTC. Amino acid sequence: CASSFAGGQTQYF.

The rearrangement links TRBV2 to TRBJ1-2, with 8 bases identical to TRBD1. The CDR3 loop spans 16 amino acids. V gave up 6 bases and J gave up 0 bases; unmatched junction bases: 9. CDR1 and CDR2 from the germline V gene are SNHLY and FYNNEI. CDR3 in DNA: TGTGCCAGCAGCCAAAAGTCAGGGGGCGCTAACTATGGCTACACCTTC. Its translation: CASSQKSGGANYGYTF.

V and J are TRBV23-1 and TRBJ1-1; no clear D gene. TRBV23-1 is reported as an ORF; its role is uncertain. This CDR3 has 15 residues. V was shortened by 0 bases and J by 4 bases, with 12 bases between the two germline ends. The CDR3 DNA reads TGCGCCAGCAGTCAATCGAATAGGGAGGGCACTGAAGCTTTCTTT. It specifies CASSQSNREGTEAFF.

This clone was found a few times. The V call is TRBV21-1, the J call TRBJ1-2; the D segment call TRBD1 is taken from the table without a DNA check. TRBV21-1 is classified as a pseudogene. This CDR3 comprises 14 residues. CDR3: CASSARQGNYGYTF. The CDR3 DNA reads as TGTGCCAGCAGCGCCCGACAGGGAAACTATGGCTACACCTTC.

The rearrangement links TRBV9 to TRBJ2-3, with 9 bases matching TRBD2. The CDR3 has 16 residues. V lost 4 bases to trimming and J lost 5 bases; unmatched junction nucleotides: 11. Germline loops: CDR1 SGDLS, CDR2 YYNGEE. DNA of the CDR3: TGTGCCAGCAGCTCCACGACTAGCGGCTGGGGAGATACGCAGTATTTT. Its translation is CASSSTTSGWGDTQYF.

This clone was found once. The gene calls are TRBV4-1 and TRBJ2-1; 8 positions match TRBD2. From germline, CDR1 is MGHRA and CDR2 YSYEKL. Losses at the gene ends were 0 bases for V and 8 bases for J; bases not matched to a gene: 6. This CDR3 has 15 residues. The CDR3 loop is CASSQENGGGDEQFF. CDR3 DNA sequence: TGCGCCAGCAGCCAAGAGAACGGGGGGGGCGATGAGCAGTTCTTC.

This clone was detected only once. The rearrangement links TRBV2 to TRBJ2-6, with no clear D. Per germline, CDR1 SNHLY and CDR2 FYNNEI. The CDR3 loop spans 14 amino acids. Deletions cut 5 bases from V and 0 bases from J, with 5 bases between. The CDR3 reads CASSRDSGANVLTF. The CDR3 DNA sequence: TGTGCCAGCAGTAGGGACTCTGGGGCCAACGTCCTGACTTTC.

This chain links TRBV18 with TRBJ1-1; TRBD1 might be the D (5 bases). There are 14 residues in the CDR3. Between the trimmed V and J ends, which lost 2 bases and 4 bases, there was a span of 11 bases. Germline assignment: CDR1 KGHSH and CDR2 LQKENI. CDR3 sequence reads: CASSPAGVGTEAFF. For the CDR3, the DNA is TGTGCCAGCTCACCAGCGGGGGTCGGCACTGAAGCTTTCTTT.

The CDR3 loop is CASRTGQGDSPLHF. The CDR3 coding sequence is TGTGCCAGCAGGACTGGGCAGGGGGATTCACCCCTCCACTTT. The chain is built from TRBV6-5 and TRBJ1-6; 7 nucleotides align to TRBD1. J gave up 8 bases and V 6 bases, and 7 bases lay outside the gene matches. The V gene's germline CDR1 is MNHEY and CDR2 SVGAGI. The length of the CDR3 is 14 residues.

This chain uses TRBV7-9 with TRBJ1-1; the D is unclear. Germline V gives CDR1 SEHNR, CDR2 FQNEAQ (reference sequence). Trimming left V 5 bases short and J 7 bases short, with 11 bases between. This CDR3 is 12 amino acids long. The CDR3: CASSPVRGEAFF. The DNA for the CDR3 is TGTGCCAGCAGCCCGGTGCGGGGTGAAGCTTTCTTT. Full variable domain (remainder filled in from reference TRBV7-9 and TRBJ1-1): DTGVSQNPRHKITKRGQNVTFRCDPISEHNRLYWYRQTLGQGPEFLTYFQNEAQLEKSRLLSDRFSAERPKGSFSTLEIQRTEQGDSAMYLCASSPVRGEAFFGQGTRLTVV.

The rearrangement uses TRBV7-9 and TRBJ1-2; D is undetermined. This CDR3 spans 14 amino acids. V was cut by 5 bases and J by 0 bases, with 10 bases left in between. Per germline, CDR1 SEHNR and CDR2 FQNEAQ (reference sequence). CDR3 in DNA: TGTGCCAGCAGCCTGGACGGTCCTAACTATGGCTACACCTTC. Protein: CASSLDGPNYGYTF.

V is TRBV25-1 and J is TRBJ1-3; the D is unclear. The length of the CDR3 is 14 residues. V was cut by 8 bases and J by 0 bases, with 11 bases left in between. Germline V CDR1 and CDR2: MGHDK, SYGVNS. The CDR3 DNA reads as TGTGCCAGCGGCGGCCCCCTCTCTGGAAACACCATATATTTT. Its translation is CASGGPLSGNTIYF.

In nucleotides, the CDR3 is TGTGCCAGCAGCCCTATGGGGGGGCGGCCGAACACCGGGGAGCTGTTTTTT. Its translation: CASSPMGGRPNTGELFF. The chain recombines TRBV11-2 with TRBJ2-2; the D gene is possibly TRBD2 (7 bases). Germline values: CDR1 SGHAT, CDR2 FQNNGV. The CDR3 runs 17 residues. The germline V and J ends were trimmed by 5 bases and 0 bases, with 16 bases remaining between them.

This chain joins TRBV28 and TRBJ1-2; 7 nucleotides agree with TRBD1. The germline gives CDR1 MDHEN, CDR2 SYDVKM. V lost 6 bases, J lost 7 bases, and 11 bases stayed unmatched. This CDR3 contains 14 residues. CDR3 amino acids: CASRVLTGDIGYTF. CDR3 in DNA: TGTGCCAGCAGGGTCCTTACAGGGGATATTGGCTACACCTTC.